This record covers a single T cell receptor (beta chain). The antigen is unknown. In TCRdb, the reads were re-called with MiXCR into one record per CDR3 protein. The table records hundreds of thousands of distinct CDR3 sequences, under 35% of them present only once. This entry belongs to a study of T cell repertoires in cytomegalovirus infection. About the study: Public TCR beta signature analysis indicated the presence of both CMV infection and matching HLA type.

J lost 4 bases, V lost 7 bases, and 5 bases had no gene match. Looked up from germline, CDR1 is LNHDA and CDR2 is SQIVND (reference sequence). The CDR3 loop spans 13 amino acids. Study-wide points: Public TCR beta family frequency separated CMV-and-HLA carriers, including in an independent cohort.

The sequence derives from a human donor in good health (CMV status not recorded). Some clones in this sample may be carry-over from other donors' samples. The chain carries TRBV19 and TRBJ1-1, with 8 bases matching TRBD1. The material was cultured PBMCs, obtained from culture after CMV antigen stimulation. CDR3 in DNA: TGTGCCAGTATGAACAGGGGGAGCACTGAAGCTTTCTTT. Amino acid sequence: CASMNRGSTEAFF.